This T cell receptor (beta chain) was recovered during a study of cytomegalovirus exposure and HLA in healthy donors. Overall study findings and caveats: The authors considered a cluster of highly shared sequence variants likely to be a sequencing artifact.

Germline CDR1 MNHNS, CDR2 SASEGT. V lost 4 bases and J 10 bases, leaving 17 bases between the germline ends. The CDR3 length is 15 residues. It was with 60 Vbeta and 13 Jbeta primers that the PCR ran. Clones were sequenced by immunoSEQ multiplex PCR, and TCRdb holds only the in-frame ones, with some missing. This sample lists 150,000 to 250,000 clones; its ten largest clones have roughly 0.74%. A word on this clone: Its antigen is still unknown.

The source material was PBMCs. The receptor was derived from a boy younger than 18 in good health and CMV-seronegative. This sequence joins TRBV6-1 and TRBJ1-6; D gene ambiguous. The CDR3 coding sequence is TGTGCCAGCAGTGGAGGACTGCAAAAACAATCACCCCTCCACTTT. Encoded protein: CASSGGLQKQSPLHF.